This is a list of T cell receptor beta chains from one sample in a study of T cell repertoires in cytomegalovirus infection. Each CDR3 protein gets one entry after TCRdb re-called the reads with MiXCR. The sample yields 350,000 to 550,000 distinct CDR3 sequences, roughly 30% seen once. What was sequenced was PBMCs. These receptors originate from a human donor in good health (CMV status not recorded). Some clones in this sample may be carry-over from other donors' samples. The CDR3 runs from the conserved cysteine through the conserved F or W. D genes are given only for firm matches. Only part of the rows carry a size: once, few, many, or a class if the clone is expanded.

CASSMWDRGSYEQYF	TGTGCCAGTAGTATGTGGGACAGGGGGTCGTACGAGCAGTACTTC	few	TRBD1	TRBV19	TRBJ2-7
CASSLGTSGGQNEQFF	TGTGCCAGCAGCTTAGGTACTAGCGGGGGGCAGAATGAGCAGTTCTTC	.	TRBD2	TRBV11-2	TRBJ2-1
CSAGAGDGTQYF	TGCAGTGCCGGAGCCGGGGATGGGACCCAGTACTTC	.	.	TRBV20-1	TRBJ2-5
CASSIAGWDEQFF	TGTGCCAGTAGTATAGCGGGGTGGGATGAGCAGTTCTTC	few	.	TRBV19	TRBJ2-1
CASSQALNQPQHF	TGTGCCAGCAGCCAAGCCCTCAATCAGCCCCAGCATTTT	.	.	TRBV4-1	TRBJ1-5
CASSFRTSGLPSTDTQYF	TGTGCCAGCAGCTTTCGGACTAGCGGTTTACCTAGCACAGATACGCAGTATTTT	many	TRBD2	TRBV7-2	TRBJ2-3
CASSQGSGADTQYF	TGTGCCAGCAGTCAGGGGTCGGGAGCAGATACGCAGTATTTT	.	.	TRBV6-2/TRBV6-3	TRBJ2-3
CSAPRSSGTFEAFF	TGCAGTGCCCCAAGGTCCTCAGGGACTTTTGAAGCTTTCTTT	.	.	TRBV20-1	TRBJ1-1
CARSLSKSLDRVSPLHF	TGTGCCCGCAGTTTATCCAAATCACTGGACAGGGTTTCACCCCTCCACTTT	.	TRBD1	TRBV27	TRBJ1-6
CASSQRTDLPRYEQFF	TGTGCCAGCAGCCAGCGGACGGACCTCCCACGGTATGAGCAGTTCTTC	few	.	TRBV7-2	TRBJ2-1
CASSLHLGGNSYEQYF	TGTGCCAGCAGTTTACATCTAGGGGGCAACTCCTACGAGCAGTACTTC	few	TRBD1	TRBV12-3/TRBV12-4	TRBJ2-7
CASRLRAASGANVLTF	TGTGCCAGTAGGCTCAGGGCGGCATCTGGGGCCAACGTCCTGACTTTC	few	.	TRBV19	TRBJ2-6
CAISESWEDEQYF	TGTGCCATCAGTGAGTCGTGGGAGGACGAGCAGTACTTC	.	.	TRBV10-3	TRBJ2-7
CAISDSQGYEQYF	TGTGCCATCAGTGATTCTCAGGGATACGAGCAGTACTTC	few	.	TRBV10-3	TRBJ2-7
CASSSRRGGTDTQYF	TGTGCCAGCAGCTCCCGCCGGGGTGGCACAGATACGCAGTATTTT	few	.	TRBV11-3	TRBJ2-3
CASARQASTNEQFF	TGCGCCAGCGCTAGACAGGCATCCACCAATGAGCAGTTCTTC	.	.	TRBV5-1	TRBJ2-1
CASSPDRGREAYEQYF	TGTGCCAGCAGCCCGGACAGGGGCAGGGAGGCCTACGAGCAGTACTTC	many	TRBD1	TRBV7-9	TRBJ2-7
CASSRRQGTHEQYF	TGTGCCAGCAGCCGCCGACAGGGGACCCACGAGCAGTACTTC	many	TRBD1	TRBV7-9	TRBJ2-7
CASSVRGVYGYTF	TGTGCCAGCAGTGTCAGGGGTGTCTATGGCTACACCTTC	many	.	TRBV2	TRBJ1-2
CATALKRNTEAFF	TGTGCCACCGCGTTAAAGCGGAACACTGAAGCTTTCTTT	.	.	TRBV12-3/TRBV12-4	TRBJ1-1
CASSFSGAPWAETQYF	TGTGCCAGCAGCTTCAGCGGGGCCCCATGGGCAGAGACCCAGTACTTC	few	TRBD2	TRBV7-9	TRBJ2-5
CASSQEALFNYGYTF	TGCGCCAGCAGCCAAGAGGCACTCTTTAACTATGGCTACACCTTC	many	.	TRBV4-1	TRBJ1-2
CASSLGSGQAGYTF	TGTGCCAGCAGTTTGGGCTCGGGACAGGCTGGCTACACCTTC	.	TRBD1	TRBV27	TRBJ1-2
CASSLTPAAGTGYGYTF	TGTGCCAGCAGCTTAACGCCTGCGGCAGGGACAGGCTATGGCTACACCTTC	.	TRBD1	TRBV7-3	TRBJ1-2
CASSVAGNGELFF	TGTGCCAGCAGCGTAGCAGGGAACGGGGAGCTGTTTTTT	.	.	TRBV9	TRBJ2-2
CSVPGQGVLNEQFF	TGCAGTGTTCCGGGACAGGGGGTTCTCAATGAGCAGTTCTTC	.	TRBD1	TRBV20-1	TRBJ2-1
CASSLGPPGNQPQHF	TGTGCCAGCAGCTTGGGACCCCCCGGCAATCAGCCCCAGCATTTT	many	.	TRBV7-8	TRBJ1-5
CATSDPKGSSVGEYF	TGTGCCACCAGTGACCCTAAGGGATCCTCGGTTGGGGAGTACTTC	.	.	TRBV24-1	TRBJ2-7
CASSLRVGAYNEQFF	TGCGCCAGCAGCTTGAGGGTCGGGGCTTACAATGAGCAGTTCTTC	.	.	TRBV5-1	TRBJ2-1
CASSSLGPQHF	TGCGCCAGCAGTTCACTGGGGCCCCAGCATTTT	.	.	TRBV10-2	TRBJ1-5
CASSQDRGAGTGELFF	TGCGCCAGCAGCCAAGATCGGGGGGCGGGCACCGGGGAGCTGTTTTTT	once	.	TRBV4-1	TRBJ2-2
CASRGNEAFF	TGTGCCAGCAGGGGAAATGAAGCTTTCTTT	many	.	TRBV25-1	TRBJ1-1
CASSLTSSETEAFF	TGCGCCAGCAGCTTAACCTCGTCTGAAACTGAAGCTTTCTTT	few	.	TRBV5-1	TRBJ1-1